This T cell receptor beta chain was found in a study of T-cell reconstitution after alpha-beta-depleted transplantation in children. The ends were cut back, 5 bases at V and 6 bases at J, with 10 bases in the middle. The CDR3 runs 12 residues. General study findings and limits: TCRbeta diversity was high at day 60 in some patients (a result of surviving recipient T cells and thymic progenitors). Where alpha-beta T cells came from about two months after transplant was reportedly several hundred expanded graft clones. Counts and diversity of T cells one year after transplant came mostly from newly produced T cells.

This clonotype was detected only a few times. The antigen remains undetermined. Preparation of the TCRbeta library used unique molecular identifiers. MiXCR was run by TCRdb on the PCR reads, yielding one entry per CDR3 protein. The table includes about 980,000 distinct CDR3 sequences, less than 30% detected once. This TCR derives from a boy less than two years old who had a stem cell transplant for SCID, so the T cells may come from the graft donor. The rearrangement uses TRBV12-3 or TRBV12-4 and TRBJ1-2; TRBD1 is a possible D gene (6 bases). The sequences come from PBMCs, mostly from graft donor cells, collected 360 days after TCRalphabeta/CD19-depleted stem cell transplant. This chain's CDR3 is CASSEQGNGYTF. CDR3 nucleotide sequence: TGTGCCAGCAGTGAGCAGGGGAATGGCTACACCTTC.